These 26 T cell receptor beta chains originate from one sample sequenced in a study of technical replicates of blood from a handful of donors. Using immunoSEQ multiplex PCR, the repertoire was profiled, and TCRdb retains in-frame clones only, with some absent. The table lists over 55,000 clones, approximately 89% of them singletons, with around 4.9% in the top ten. Sequencing was done on a sample of PBMCs. These TCRs come from a human donor in good health. Some clones in this sample may be carry-over from other donors' samples.

V gene TRBV5-4 combines with J gene TRBJ2-5, with TRBD2 identical over 7 bases. The CDR3 is 16 residues long. V gave up 2 bases and J gave up 0 bases; unmatched junction bases: 7. Germline assignment: CDR1 SGHNT and CDR2 YYREEE (reference sequence). The CDR3 DNA reads TGTGCCAGCAGCTTTTTCCAGGGAGGGTACCAAGAGACCCAGTACTTC. Translating gives CASSFFQGGYQETQYF. Filled out from reference TRBV5-4 and TRBJ2-5, the complete variable domain reads ETGVTQSPTHLIKTRGQQVTLRCSSQSGHNTVSWYQQALGQGPQFIFQYYREEENGRGNFPPRFSGLQFPNYSSELNVNALELDDSALYLCASSFFQGGYQETQYFGPGTRLLVL.

This clone rates as medium-sized (0.01 to 0.1%). The chain couples TRBV5-3 to TRBJ2-3, with a tentative D call TRBD2 (7 bases). TRBV5-3 is flagged as an ORF with uncertain function. The CDR3 is 15 residues long. The V end was cut by 4 bases, the J end by 5 bases, with 17 bases between. The CDR3 loop reads CARSTDGGPGDTQYF. The DNA for the CDR3 is TGTGCCAGAAGCACAGACGGGGGGCCCGGAGATACGCAGTATTTT.

The rearrangement joins TRBV19 to TRBJ2-7; TRBD1 agrees at 11 bases. The CDR3 is 15 residues long. Germline CDR1 LNHDA, CDR2 SQIVND (reference sequence). The V segment lost 7 bases and the J segment 0 bases; nucleotides outside the gene matches: 5. DNA of the CDR3: TGTGCCAGTAACCGAGGACAGGGGGCCTCCTACGAGCAGTACTTC. It translates to CASNRGQGASYEQYF. Filled out from reference TRBV19 and TRBJ2-7, the complete variable domain reads DGGITQSPKYLFRKEGQNVTLSCEQNLNHDAMYWYRQDPGQGLRLIYYSQIVNDFQKGDIAEGYSVSREKKESFPLTVTSAQKNPTAFYLCASNRGQGASYEQYFGPGTRLTVT.

This chain links TRBV2 with TRBJ1-2; 12 bases fit TRBD1. The CDR3 runs to 13 residues. With 8 bases clipped from V and 4 bases from J, the junction kept 2 bases outside the gene matches. CDR1 is SNHLY and CDR2 is FYNNEI in the germline V gene. The CDR3 DNA reads as TGTGCCAGCCGGGACAGGGGGCCCTATGGCTACACCTTC. It is translated as CASRDRGPYGYTF.

The gene calls are TRBV27 and TRBJ2-1; D is perhaps TRBD1 (6 bases). The CDR3 contains 15 residues. Trimming took 8 bases from V and 0 from J, leaving 14 bases between them. From germline, CDR1 is MNHEY and CDR2 SMNVEV (reference sequence). The CDR3 reads CASRQERSSYNEQFF. The CDR3 DNA sequence: TGTGCCAGCCGACAGGAAAGGAGCTCCTACAATGAGCAGTTCTTC.

CDR3 in DNA: TGTGCCTGGAGTAAACTGGCGGGAGGTCGGAATGAGCAGTTCTTC. It yields the protein CAWSKLAGGRNEQFF. This chain links TRBV30 with TRBJ2-1; the match to TRBD2 covers 8 bases. Trimming cost V 2 bases and J 7 bases; bases outside gene matches: 10. There are 15 residues in the CDR3. Germline V gene sequence: CDR1 GTSNPN, CDR2 SVGIG (reference sequence).

The chain uses TRBV9 and TRBJ1-1; the D gene is possibly TRBD1 (5 bases). The V end was cut by 3 bases, the J end by 4 bases, with 16 bases between. The CDR3 length is 15 residues. CDR1 and CDR2 from the germline V gene are SGDLS and YYNGEE. The CDR3 is CASSETLREGTEAFF. CDR3 DNA: TGTGCCAGCAGCGAAACACTCAGGGAAGGCACTGAAGCTTTCTTT. Drawing the rest from reference TRBV9 and TRBJ1-1, the complete variable domain is DSGVTQTPKHLITATGQRVTLRCSPRSGDLSVYWYQQSLDQGLQFLIQYYNGEERAKGNILERFSAQQFPDLHSELNLSSLELGDSALYFCASSETLREGTEAFFGQGTRLTVV.

This chain links TRBV21-1 with TRBJ2-4; no DNA check was done on the table's D call, TRBD1. TRBV21-1 is recorded as a pseudogene. The CDR3 runs 15 residues. CDR3 region: CASSMKRDRATIQYF. As DNA, the CDR3 is TGTGCCAGCAGCATGAAACGGGACAGGGCAACGATTCAGTACTTC.

The V call is TRBV11-1, the J call TRBJ2-5, with 7 bases lining up with TRBD1. The CDR3 has 15 residues. V lost 5 bases and J lost 5; bases outside the gene matches: 11. Germline V gives CDR1 SGHAT, CDR2 FQDESV (reference sequence). The CDR3 region is CASSRTGARVETQYF. CDR3 bases: TGTGCCAGCAGCCGCACAGGGGCGCGGGTGGAGACCCAGTACTTC.

J is TRBJ2-1 and V is TRBV7-9; D is perhaps TRBD1 (5 bases). The CDR3 is 14 residues long. The germline gives CDR1 SEHNR, CDR2 FQNEAQ (reference sequence). Trimming removed 3 bases from V and 4 bases from J, with 10 bases in between. The chain's CDR3 is CASSLDTIYNEQFF. The CDR3 region has the DNA TGTGCCAGCAGCTTGGACACGATTTACAATGAGCAGTTCTTC.

The chain recombines TRBV7-6 with TRBJ2-3; D is possibly TRBD1 (6 bases). V shed 2 bases and J shed 1 base, with 7 bases lying between them. This CDR3 region has 14 residues. CDR1 is SGHVS and CDR2 is FNYEAQ in the germline V gene. The chain's CDR3 is CASSLSGGTDTQYF. DNA for the CDR3: TGTGCCAGCAGCTTATCAGGGGGCACAGATACGCAGTATTTT.

V gene TRBV15 combines with J gene TRBJ2-7; D perhaps matches TRBD1 (6 bases). Trimming removed 0 bases from V and 2 bases from J, with 11 bases in between. CDR3 size: 15 residues. CDR1 and CDR2 from the germline V gene are LNHNV and YYDKDF (reference sequence). CDR3 loop: CATSREQGHTYEQYF. The DNA of the CDR3 is TGTGCCACCAGCAGAGAGCAGGGACATACCTACGAGCAGTACTTC.

The chain carries TRBV9 and TRBJ1-4; 8 bases match TRBD1. Germline-derived CDR1 and CDR2 are SGDLS and YYNGEE. The CDR3 length is 15 residues. The trim removed 4 bases at V and 4 bases at J, leaving 6 bases unmatched. CDR3 DNA sequence: TGTGCCAGCAGCCTTCAGGACAGGGTTAATGAAAAACTGTTTTTT. It specifies CASSLQDRVNEKLFF. Together with reference TRBV9 and TRBJ1-4, the CDR3 gives the full variable domain: DSGVTQTPKHLITATGQRVTLRCSPRSGDLSVYWYQQSLDQGLQFLIQYYNGEERAKGNILERFSAQQFPDLHSELNLSSLELGDSALYFCASSLQDRVNEKLFFGSGTQLSVL.

The chain uses TRBV6-1 and TRBJ2-7; tentatively, D is TRBD2 (5 bases). CDR3 length: 14 amino acids. Germline CDR1 is MNHNS and CDR2 is SASEGT. V was clipped by 5 bases and J by 0 bases, with 11 bases between them. In DNA form, the CDR3 reads TGTGCCAGCAGTCGGGAAAGGAGCTCCTACGAGCAGTACTTC. It specifies CASSRERSSYEQYF.

The genes are TRBV11-1 and TRBJ1-2, with D maybe TRBD1 (5 bases). This CDR3 contains 17 residues. Germline CDR1 and CDR2: SGHAT and FQDESV (reference sequence). V was trimmed by 5 bases and J by 0 bases, leaving 19 bases between them. CDR3 residues: CASSERGETDPNYGYTF. The CDR3 DNA sequence: TGTGCCAGCAGCGAAAGGGGTGAGACGGATCCTAACTATGGCTACACCTTC.

This chain connects TRBV5-8 to TRBJ1-6, with 9 positions matching TRBD1. Trimming cost V 4 bases and J 10 bases; bases outside gene matches: 9. Germline V gene data show CDR1 as SGHTS and CDR2 as YDEGEE. The CDR3 totals 15 residues. The CDR3: CASSNTGGARSPLHF. In nucleotides, the CDR3 is TGTGCCAGCAGCAATACAGGGGGCGCGAGGTCACCCCTCCACTTT.

V gene TRBV7-3 combines with J gene TRBJ2-3; possibly TRBD2 for D (6 bases). The length of the CDR3 is 15 residues. With 5 bases removed from V and 6 bases from J, the gap between germline ends came to 18 bases. CDR1 is SGHTA, CDR2 FQGTGA, per germline. This CDR3 is CASSPPGLNRDTQYF. As DNA, the CDR3 is TGTGCCAGCAGCCCCCCGGGACTCAACCGCGATACGCAGTATTTT.

The chain carries TRBV30 and TRBJ2-7; 12 bases match TRBD2. Germline V gene lookup returns CDR1 GTSNPN and CDR2 SVGIG (reference sequence). This CDR3 is 15 amino acids long. Trimming at V came to 2 bases and at J to 3 bases, leaving 5 bases not matched to a gene. The CDR3 DNA is TGTGCCTGGAGTCACGGGACTAGCGGGTTCTACGAGCAGTACTTC. It specifies CAWSHGTSGFYEQYF.

The chain combines TRBV14 with TRBJ2-1; 9 positions agree with TRBD2. Losses at the gene ends were 4 bases for V and 3 bases for J; bases not matched to a gene: 4. The CDR3 contains 15 residues. Germline V gives CDR1 SGHDN, CDR2 FVKESK. The chain's CDR3 is CASSRISGSYNEQFF. The CDR3 nucleotides are TGTGCCAGCAGCCGCATTAGCGGGAGCTACAATGAGCAGTTCTTC.

This clone was recorded only once. The gene calls are TRBV5-5 and TRBJ2-1, with 12 nucleotides matching TRBD2. CDR1 SGHKS and CDR2 YYEKEE come from the germline V gene (reference sequence). The CDR3 loop spans 16 amino acids. The ends lost 5 bases at V and 4 bases at J; junction bases unmatched: 7. CDR3 sequence: CASSRLAGVYYNEQFF. In nucleotides, the CDR3 is TGTGCCAGCAGTCGACTAGCGGGGGTCTATTACAATGAGCAGTTCTTC.

J is TRBJ1-3 and V is TRBV7-6, with D unresolved. Deletions cut 1 base from V and 4 bases from J, with 5 bases between. The CDR3 is 13 residues long. From germline, CDR1 is SGHVS and CDR2 FNYEAQ. The CDR3 loop is CASSLGLGNTIYF. As DNA, the CDR3 is TGTGCCAGCAGCTTAGGTCTCGGAAACACCATATATTTT.

This clone occurred a few times. The chain links TRBV4-2 to TRBJ2-2; maybe TRBD2 (6 bases). The CDR3 sequence is 14 residues long. Germline V lookup: CDR1 LGHNA, CDR2 YNFKEQ. The V end lost 4 bases, the J end lost 7 bases, and 13 bases lay between the germline ends. The DNA of the CDR3 is TGTGCCAGCAGCCCCAGCGCGGGGAACGGGGAGCTGTTTTTT. Amino acid sequence: CASSPSAGNGELFF.

This clone was detected once. At one end the junction does not follow the germline gene, possibly because of a read error. This chain joins TRBV27 and TRBJ1-6, with D hard to call. The CDR3 sequence is 15 residues long. Germline V gene sequence: CDR1 MNHEY, CDR2 SMNVEV (reference sequence). The CDR3 loop is CASGFLQAKGSPLHF. CDR3 DNA sequence: TGTGCCAGCGGTTTTCTCCAGGCGAAAGGCTCACCCCTCCACTTT.

The V and J genes are TRBV29-1 and TRBJ2-3, with D unclear. The CDR3 loop spans 14 amino acids. Germline CDR1 SQVTM, CDR2 ANQGSEA. V was cut by 5 bases and J by 4 bases, with 16 bases left in between. The CDR3 is CSVPSVTPSDTQYF. For the CDR3, the DNA is TGCAGCGTTCCCAGTGTGACTCCCTCAGATACGCAGTATTTT.

CDR3 sequence: CASSAGQGEWEQYF. The CDR3 bases are TGTGCCAGCAGTGCCGGACAGGGGGAATGGGAGCAGTACTTC. The rearrangement uses TRBV2 and TRBJ2-7; 10 nucleotides match TRBD1. Germline CDR1 and CDR2: SNHLY and FYNNEI. V gave up 4 bases and J gave up 7 bases; unmatched junction bases: 7. The CDR3 has 14 residues.

The CDR3 DNA sequence: TGTGCCAGCAGCGTAGCGGGGGTATCGGGGACGGCCATATATTTT. Amino acids: CASSVAGVSGTAIYF. The V gene is TRBV9, the J gene TRBJ1-3; tentatively, D is TRBD1 (5 bases). V was clipped by 0 bases and J by 11 bases, with 18 bases between them. Per germline, CDR1 SGDLS and CDR2 YYNGEE. This CDR3 contains 15 residues. Full variable domain (rest looked up from reference TRBV9 and TRBJ1-3): DSGVTQTPKHLITATGQRVTLRCSPRSGDLSVYWYQQSLDQGLQFLIQYYNGEERAKGNILERFSAQQFPDLHSELNLSSLELGDSALYFCASSVAGVSGTAIYFGEGSWLTVV.